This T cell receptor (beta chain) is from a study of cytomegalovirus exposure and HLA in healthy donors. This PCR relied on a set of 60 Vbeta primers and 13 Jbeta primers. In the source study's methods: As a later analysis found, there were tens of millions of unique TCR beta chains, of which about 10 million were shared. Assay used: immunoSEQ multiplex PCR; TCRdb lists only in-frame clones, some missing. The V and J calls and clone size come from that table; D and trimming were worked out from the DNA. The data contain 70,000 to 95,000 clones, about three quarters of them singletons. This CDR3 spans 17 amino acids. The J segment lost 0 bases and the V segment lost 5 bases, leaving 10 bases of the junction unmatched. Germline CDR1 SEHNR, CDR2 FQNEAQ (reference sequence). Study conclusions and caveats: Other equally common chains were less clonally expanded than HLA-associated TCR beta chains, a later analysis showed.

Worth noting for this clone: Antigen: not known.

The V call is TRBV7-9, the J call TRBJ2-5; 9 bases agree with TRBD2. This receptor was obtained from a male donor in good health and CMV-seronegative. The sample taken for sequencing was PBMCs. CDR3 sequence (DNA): TGTGCCAGCAGCCAAGGAGAGCGGGGGGCGTACCAAGAGACCCAGTACTTC. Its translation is CASSQGERGAYQETQYF.